Presented here are 12 T cell receptor beta chains from one specimen sequenced in a study of T cells in Graves' hyperthyroidism and ophthalmopathy. Amplification of TCR beta CDR3 regions was performed using RNA transcripts as template. First-round RT-PCR of the TCR CDR3 relied on the HTBI primer set. MiXCR, run by TCRdb on the multiplex PCR reads, gives a single entry per CDR3 protein. Of roughly 500,000 distinct CDR3 sequences in the sample, roughly 24% were seen once. Sequenced material: blood. These receptors all come from a woman aged 25-40 years with Graves' ophthalmopathy.

Worth noting for this clonotype: A much bigger clone sits one base away, suggesting this may be a read error. The V and J genes are TRBV7-9 and TRBJ1-5; 7 bases are a match to TRBD1. The V and J ends lost 4 bases and 3 bases, in that order; junction bases with no gene match: 6. Germline assignment: CDR1 SEHNR and CDR2 FQNEAQ (reference sequence). This CDR3 region has 15 residues. CDR3 amino acids: CASSSDRSSNQPQHF. The CDR3 region has the DNA TGTGCCAGCAGCTCGGACAGGTCCTCCAATCAGCCCCAGCATTTT.

The chain carries TRBV20-1 and TRBJ1-1, with 11 bases matching TRBD1. The V and J ends lost 5 bases and 1 base, in that order; junction bases with no gene match: 0. Germline V gene data show CDR1 as DFQATT and CDR2 as SNEGSKA (reference sequence). The CDR3 loop spans 13 amino acids. DNA of the CDR3: TGCAGTGCTGGACAGGGGGCGAACACTGAAGCTTTCTTT. This encodes CSAGQGANTEAFF.

This clonotype was observed many times. The genes are TRBV12-3 or TRBV12-4 and TRBJ1-5; no reliable D call. V shed 0 bases and J shed 4 bases, with 4 bases lying between them. The CDR3 sequence is 13 residues long. The CDR3 region has the DNA TGTGCCAGCAGTTTAGCCCAAAATCAGCCCCAGCATTTT. Translated, it gives CASSLAQNQPQHF.

The rearrangement links TRBV6-1 to TRBJ2-7; D is unresolved. Trimming took off 5 bases at V and 2 bases at J, with 13 bases between the two ends. The CDR3 covers 14 residues. Germline CDR1 and CDR2: MNHNS and SASEGT. The CDR3 loop is CASSPFVGPYEQYF. The CDR3 nucleotides are TGTGCCAGCAGTCCCTTTGTAGGGCCCTACGAGCAGTACTTC.

The CDR3 sequence is CATQQETLASYGYTF. As DNA, the CDR3 is TGTGCCACGCAACAGGAGACGTTAGCTAGCTATGGCTACACCTTC. This rearrangement joins TRBV15 to TRBJ1-2, with D tentatively TRBD1 (5 bases). The CDR3 length is 15 residues. Germline loops: CDR1 LNHNV, CDR2 YYDKDF (reference sequence). The V end lost 9 bases, the J end lost 4 bases, and 21 bases lay between the germline ends.

This chain links TRBV28 with TRBJ2-7, with a tentative D call TRBD2 (6 bases). There are 13 residues in the CDR3. The V end was cut by 10 bases, the J end by 6 bases, with 19 bases between. Per germline, CDR1 MDHEN and CDR2 SYDVKM. Here the CDR3 reads CATLSLASSEQYF. The CDR3 nucleotides read TGTGCCACCTTATCACTAGCCTCTAGCGAGCAGTACTTC.

This clonotype was picked up a small number of times. The chain carries TRBV2 and TRBJ2-4; D may be TRBD2 (5 bases). CDR1 is SNHLY, CDR2 FYNNEI, per germline. Trimming pared 2 bases from V and 2 bases from J, leaving 19 bases between. The CDR3 spans 18 residues. This chain's CDR3 is CASSEPGLSRGSKNIQYF. The CDR3 DNA is TGTGCCAGCAGTGAACCCGGTCTTTCCAGAGGGTCCAAAAACATTCAGTACTTC.

The sample holds many counts of this clonotype. The chain carries TRBV9 and TRBJ2-2; the D gene is possibly TRBD2 (6 bases). The germline CDR1 and CDR2 sequences are SGDLS and YYNGEE. Trimming cost V 3 bases and J 5 bases, with 14 bases left between them. This CDR3 is 15 amino acids long. CDR3 DNA sequence: TGTGCCAGCAGCGCGGGCGGGACTGCAACCGGGGAGCTGTTTTTT. Encoded protein: CASSAGGTATGELFF.

The V call is TRBV6-1, the J call TRBJ2-7, with a possible D match to TRBD2 (5 bases). V was shortened by 5 bases and J by 7 bases, with 18 bases between the two germline ends. The CDR3 spans 14 residues. Germline V gene data show CDR1 as MNHNS and CDR2 as SASEGT. The CDR3 spells CASSTPDGEWEQYF. The CDR3 DNA reads TGTGCCAGCAGTACACCGGACGGGGAGTGGGAGCAGTACTTC.

This clonotype was detected ten times or more. This sequence joins TRBV6-2 or TRBV6-3 and TRBJ2-5, with TRBD2 as a possible D gene (5 bases). Germline CDR1 MNHEY, CDR2 SVGEGT. The CDR3 sequence is 15 residues long. V lost 7 bases and J lost 2, with 17 bases in between. The CDR3 nucleotides read TGTGCCAGCACCTTCTCGACGGGAATACAAGAGACCCAGTACTTC. Translation gives CASTFSTGIQETQYF.

This clonotype was counted between two and nine times. This chain joins TRBV5-1 and TRBJ1-1; D possibly corresponds to TRBD1 (5 bases). The germline V and J ends were trimmed by 1 base and 5 bases, with 15 bases remaining between them. The CDR3 is 15 residues long. The germline V gene has CDR1 SGHRS and CDR2 YFSETQ. CDR3 coding DNA: TGCGCCAGCAGCTTGTGGGCGGGGGAGGGAACTGAAGCTTTCTTT. It translates to CASSLWAGEGTEAFF.

In this sample, this clonotype turned up many times. This chain uses TRBV19 with TRBJ1-5; weak D call: TRBD1 (5 bases). The CDR3 runs 15 residues. CDR1 and CDR2 (germline): LNHDA, SQIVND (reference sequence). Deletions cut 3 bases from V and 7 bases from J, with 16 bases between. The CDR3 DNA is TGTGCCAGTAGTATCGGTCTCGGGGCAGGGCAGCCCCAGCATTTT. Protein product: CASSIGLGAGQPQHF.